The subject of this entry is one T cell receptor (beta chain). Its specificity is not known. TCRdb's copy holds only in-frame clones and misses some; the assay was immunoSEQ multiplex PCR. Among around 300,000 clones listed, about 88% were seen once. Treatment of the sample: over 15 received Ad26.COV2.S at low or high dose, single or two shots; several received placebo; per-sample allocation not given. After the first vaccine or placebo injection, samples were drawn on day 63. As its vector, the vaccine had Ad26, which expressed Wuhan-strain SARS-CoV-2 spike. This sample stems from a study of Ad26.COV2.S vaccination and SARS-CoV-2 variants. Overall study: Recipients of Ad26.COV2.S got it intramuscularly, once or twice 56 days apart. General study results and limits: The authors reported substantial breadth in spike-specific CD8+ and CD4+ T cell responses after vaccination.

This CDR3 contains 15 residues. Trimming took 3 bases from V and 3 from J, leaving 15 bases between them. The germline V gene has CDR1 MDHEN and CDR2 SYDVKM. V and J are TRBV28 and TRBJ2-7; either TRBD1 or TRBD2 may supply D (7 bases each). Material: peripheral blood, obtained in a trial of Ad26.COV2.S vaccine versus placebo. This TCR derives from a person aged 18 to 59 who received the Ad26.COV2.S COVID-19 vaccine or a placebo. The CDR3 DNA is TGTGCCAGCAGTTTCAGTTCAGGGGGGGACTACGAGCAGTACTTC. It codes for CASSFSSGGDYEQYF.